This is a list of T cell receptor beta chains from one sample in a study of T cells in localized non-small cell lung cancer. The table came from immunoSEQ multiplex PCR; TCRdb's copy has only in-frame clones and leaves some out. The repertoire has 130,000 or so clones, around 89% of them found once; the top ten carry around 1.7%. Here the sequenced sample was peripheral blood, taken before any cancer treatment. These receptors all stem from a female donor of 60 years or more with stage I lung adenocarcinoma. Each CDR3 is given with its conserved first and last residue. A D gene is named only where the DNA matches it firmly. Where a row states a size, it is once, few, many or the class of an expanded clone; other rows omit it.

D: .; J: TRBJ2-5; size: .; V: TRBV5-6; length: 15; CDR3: CASSSTRAAQETQYF; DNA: TGTGCCAGCAGCTCGACCCGGGCAGCCCAAGAGACCCAGTACTTC
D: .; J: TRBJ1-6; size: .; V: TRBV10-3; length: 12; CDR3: CAIGQNNSPLHF; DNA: TGTGCCATCGGACAAAATAATTCACCCCTCCACTTT
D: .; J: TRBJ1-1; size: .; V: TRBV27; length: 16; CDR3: CASSSGRTLMNTEAFF; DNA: TGTGCCAGCAGTTCTGGGCGAACCCTTATGAACACTGAAGCTTTCTTT
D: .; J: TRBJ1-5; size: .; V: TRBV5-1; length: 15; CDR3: CASSLDGAAGQPQHF; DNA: TGCGCCAGCAGCTTGGACGGGGCAGCAGGTCAGCCCCAGCATTTT
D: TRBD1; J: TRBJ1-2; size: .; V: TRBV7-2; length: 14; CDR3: CASSSGTGGSGYTF; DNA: TGTGCCAGCAGCTCAGGGACAGGGGGCAGTGGCTACACCTTC
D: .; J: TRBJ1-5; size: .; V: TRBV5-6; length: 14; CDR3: CASSSQGYHQPQHF; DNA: TGTGCCAGCAGCTCACAGGGCTACCATCAGCCCCAGCATTTT
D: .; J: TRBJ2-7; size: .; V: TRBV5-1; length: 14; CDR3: CASSLEVSGYEQYF; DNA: TGCGCCAGCAGCTTGGAGGTTAGCGGCTACGAGCAGTACTTC
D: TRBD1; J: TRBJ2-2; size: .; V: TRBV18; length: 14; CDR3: CASSPDRANGELFF; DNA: TGTGCCAGCTCACCGGACAGGGCGAACGGGGAGCTGTTTTTT
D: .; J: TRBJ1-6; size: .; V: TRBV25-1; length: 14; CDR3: CASSDLTGRSPLHF; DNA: TGTGCCAGCAGTGATCTTACTGGGCGTTCACCCCTCCACTTT
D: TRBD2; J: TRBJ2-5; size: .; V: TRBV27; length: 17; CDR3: CASSPNPGLAASETQYF; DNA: TGTGCCAGCAGTCCGAATCCGGGACTAGCGGCCTCAGAGACCCAGTACTTC
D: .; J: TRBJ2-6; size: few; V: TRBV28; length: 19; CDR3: CASSLPAGNPGGGANVLTF; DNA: TGTGCCAGCAGTTTACCGGCAGGGAATCCTGGCGGTGGGGCCAACGTCCTGACTTTC
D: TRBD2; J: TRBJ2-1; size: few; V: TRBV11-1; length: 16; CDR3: CASSLVLAGLYNEQFF; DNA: TGTGCCAGCAGCTTAGTACTAGCGGGATTATACAATGAGCAGTTCTTC
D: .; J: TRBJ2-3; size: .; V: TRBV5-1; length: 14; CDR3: CASSLFPTPDTQYF; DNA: TGCGCCAGCAGCTTGTTCCCCACTCCAGATACGCAGTATTTT
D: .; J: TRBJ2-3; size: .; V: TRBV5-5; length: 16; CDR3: CASSLEAFTRTDTQYF; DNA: TGTGCCAGCAGCTTGGAAGCCTTCACCCGCACAGATACGCAGTATTTT
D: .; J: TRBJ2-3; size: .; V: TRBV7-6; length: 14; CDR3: CASRRMSSTDTQYF; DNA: TGTGCCAGCAGACGGATGAGCAGCACAGATACGCAGTATTTT
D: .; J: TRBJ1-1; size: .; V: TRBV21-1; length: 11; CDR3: CAYTIRTEAFF; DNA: TGTGCCTACACAATTCGCACTGAAGCTTTCTTT
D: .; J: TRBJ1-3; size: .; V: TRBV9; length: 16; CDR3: CASSPGRSSSGNTIYF; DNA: TGTGCCAGCAGCCCGGGACGGTCGAGCTCTGGAAACACCATATATTTT
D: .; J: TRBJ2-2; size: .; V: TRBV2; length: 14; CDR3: CASIQQENTGELFF; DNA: TGTGCCAGCATTCAGCAGGAAAACACCGGGGAGCTGTTTTTT
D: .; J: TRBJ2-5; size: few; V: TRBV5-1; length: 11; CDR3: CASSHQETQYF; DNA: TGCGCCAGCAGCCACCAAGAGACCCAGTACTTC
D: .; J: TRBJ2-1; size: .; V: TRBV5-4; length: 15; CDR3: CASSPGGGDYNEQFF; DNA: TGTGCCAGCAGCCCGGGGGGCGGGGACTACAATGAGCAGTTCTTC
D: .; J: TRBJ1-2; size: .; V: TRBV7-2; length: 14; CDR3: CASSPADSSYGYTF; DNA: TGTGCCAGCAGCCCCGCGGACAGTAGTTATGGCTACACCTTC
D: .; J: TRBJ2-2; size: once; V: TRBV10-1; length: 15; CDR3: CASSASGVSTGELFF; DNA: TGCGCCAGTTCTGCTTCAGGGGTTTCCACCGGGGAGCTGTTTTTT
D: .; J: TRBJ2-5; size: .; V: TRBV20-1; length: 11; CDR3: CSAAGKETQYF; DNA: TGCAGTGCTGCGGGGAAAGAGACCCAGTACTTC
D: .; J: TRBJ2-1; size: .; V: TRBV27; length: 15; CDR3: CATLDTASSYNEQFF; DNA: TGTGCCACCTTGGACACTGCCAGCTCCTACAATGAGCAGTTCTTC
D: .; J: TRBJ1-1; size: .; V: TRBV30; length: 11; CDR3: CAWSEATEAFF; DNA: TGTGCCTGGAGTGAGGCAACTGAAGCTTTCTTT
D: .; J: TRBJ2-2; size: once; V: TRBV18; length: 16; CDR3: CASSPPSRGGTGELFF; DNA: TGTGCCAGCTCACCACCGAGTCGAGGGGGCACCGGGGAGCTGTTTTTT
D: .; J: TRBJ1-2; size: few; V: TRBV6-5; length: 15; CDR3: CASSYRQVGNYGYTF; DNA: TGTGCCAGCAGTTACCGACAGGTGGGGAACTATGGCTACACCTTC
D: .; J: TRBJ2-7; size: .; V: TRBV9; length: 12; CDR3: CASSVGEGEQYF; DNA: TGTGCCAGCAGCGTAGGCGAAGGCGAGCAGTACTTC
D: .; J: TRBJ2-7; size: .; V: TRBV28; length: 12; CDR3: CASSLDRYEQYF; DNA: TGTGCCAGCAGTTTGGACCGCTACGAGCAGTACTTC
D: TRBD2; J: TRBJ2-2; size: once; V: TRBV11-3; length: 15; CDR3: CASSRGLVGTGELFF; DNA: TGTGCCAGCAGCCGAGGACTAGTAGGGACCGGGGAGCTGTTTTTT
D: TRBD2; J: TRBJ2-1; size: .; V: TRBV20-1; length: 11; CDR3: CSAGLVHEQFF; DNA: TGCAGTGCCGGACTAGTACATGAGCAGTTCTTC
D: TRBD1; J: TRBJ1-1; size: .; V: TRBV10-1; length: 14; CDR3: CASSGQGPNTEAFF; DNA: TGCGCCAGCAGTGGACAGGGACCGAACACTGAAGCTTTCTTT
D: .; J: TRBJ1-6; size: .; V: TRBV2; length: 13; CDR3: CASSVGGDSPLHF; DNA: TGTGCCAGCAGCGTCGGGGGGGATTCACCCCTCCACTTT
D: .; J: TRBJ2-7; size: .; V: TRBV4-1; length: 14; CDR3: CASRPAGRSYEQYF; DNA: TGCGCCAGCAGGCCCGCAGGGCGGTCCTACGAGCAGTACTTC
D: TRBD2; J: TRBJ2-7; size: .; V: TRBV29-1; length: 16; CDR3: CSVAGHQAAGDSEQYF; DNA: TGCAGCGTTGCGGGACACCAGGCAGCGGGAGACAGCGAGCAGTACTTC
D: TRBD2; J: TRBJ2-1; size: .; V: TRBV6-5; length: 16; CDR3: CASSWGLAGGGNEQFF; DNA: TGTGCCAGCAGTTGGGGACTAGCGGGAGGCGGGAATGAGCAGTTCTTC
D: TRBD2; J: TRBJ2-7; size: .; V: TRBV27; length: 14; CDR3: CASSLSRLADEQYF; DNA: TGTGCCAGCAGTTTATCGCGACTAGCTGACGAGCAGTACTTC
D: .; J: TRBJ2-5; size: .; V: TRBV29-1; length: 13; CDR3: CSVERLAEETQYF; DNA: TGCAGCGTTGAAAGGCTAGCAGAAGAGACCCAGTACTTC
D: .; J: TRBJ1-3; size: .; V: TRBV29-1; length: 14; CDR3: CSVRGTNSGNTIYF; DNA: TGCAGCGTGAGAGGGACAAACTCTGGAAACACCATATATTTT
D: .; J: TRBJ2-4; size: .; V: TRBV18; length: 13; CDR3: CASSEGTQNIQYF; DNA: TGTGCCAGCTCAGAAGGGACACAGAACATTCAGTACTTC
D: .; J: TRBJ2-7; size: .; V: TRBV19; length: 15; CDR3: CASSSLRTPTYEQYF; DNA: TGTGCCAGTAGTAGTCTGCGGACACCAACCTACGAGCAGTACTTC
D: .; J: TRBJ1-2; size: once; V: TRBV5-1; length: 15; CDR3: CASSLESSSNYGYTF; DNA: TGCGCCAGCAGCTTGGAATCCAGCTCTAACTATGGCTACACCTTC
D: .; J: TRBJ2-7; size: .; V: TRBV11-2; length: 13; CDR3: CASSSTGGGEQYF; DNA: TGTGCCAGCAGCTCGACAGGAGGTGGCGAGCAGTACTTC
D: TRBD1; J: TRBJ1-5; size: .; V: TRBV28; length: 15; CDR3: CASRDPGQYNQPQHF; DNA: TGTGCCAGCAGGGACCCGGGACAGTACAATCAGCCCCAGCATTTT
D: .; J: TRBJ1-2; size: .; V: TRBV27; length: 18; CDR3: CASSPRGQTAIPTLGYTF; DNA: TGTGCCAGCAGTCCACGCGGACAGACAGCCATCCCAACTCTCGGCTACACCTTC
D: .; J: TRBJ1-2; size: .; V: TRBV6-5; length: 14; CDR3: CASSYSRTLVGYTF; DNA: TGTGCCAGCAGTTACTCCCGGACATTGGTTGGCTACACCTTC